The entry below describes one T cell receptor (beta chain). Its cognate antigen is unknown. The sample has other DNA sequences that encode this CDR3 too. Using about 220 ng DNA, around 30,000 T cell genomes, the sorted-subset replicate PCRs were run. Clones were sequenced by immunoSEQ multiplex PCR, and TCRdb holds only the in-frame ones, with some missing. The data contain over a million clones, roughly 97% of them singletons. The data derive from a study of shared clonotypes between healthy human individuals. The overall study: Every donor yielded three CD4 naive, three CD4 memory, two CD8 naive and one CD8 memory plate.

Trimming took off 3 bases at V and 3 bases at J, with 9 bases between the two ends. The CDR3 has 15 residues. CDR1 is KGHSH and CDR2 is LQKENI in the germline V gene. General study findings and limits: Clonotype sharing across donors was expected to vary with sequencing depth.

Material: naive CD4+ T cells sorted from blood. Subset reported: CD45RA+ positively selected. This chain connects TRBV18 to TRBJ2-6, with D tentatively TRBD1 (5 bases). This TCR was recovered from a man under 40 in good health. The CDR3 protein is CASSPQGSGANVLTF. DNA of the CDR3: TGTGCCAGCTCACCGCAGGGAAGTGGGGCCAACGTCCTGACTTTC.